The 32 T cell receptor beta chains in this list originate from one sample, sequenced in a study of blood T cell repertoires in COVID-19. Sequenced by immunoSEQ multiplex PCR; TCRdb stores in-frame clones only, minus some. In the table there are approximately 47,000 clones, 88% of which are singletons. The source material was peripheral blood. The receptors come from a human donor with active COVID-19. The donor label of this sample is uncertain.

The J gene is TRBJ2-1, the V gene TRBV5-5; possible D gene TRBD1, 6 bases. The CDR3 is 15 residues long. V shed 0 bases and J shed 3 bases, with 10 bases lying between them. In germline, CDR1 is SGHKS, CDR2 YYEKEE (reference sequence). The CDR3 DNA sequence: TGTGCCAGCAGCTTGGATGTGACAGGCTACAATGAGCAGTTCTTC. This codes for CASSLDVTGYNEQFF.

V usage is TRBV25-1 and J usage is TRBJ2-3; 13 bases fit TRBD2. This CDR3 is 16 amino acids long. Germline V gene sequence: CDR1 MGHDK, CDR2 SYGVNS. Trimming removed 2 bases from V and 3 bases from J; junction bases left unmatched: 2. The CDR3 spells CASSELTSGRTDTQYF. DNA of the CDR3: TGTGCCAGCAGTGAACTGACTAGCGGGAGGACAGATACGCAGTATTTT.

The chain links TRBV18 to TRBJ1-1; TRBD1 matches 10 bases. After removal of 2 bases from V and 5 bases from J, the junction contained 8 bases not matched to a gene. Germline lookup yields CDR1 KGHSH and CDR2 LQKENI. The CDR3 has 16 residues. The CDR3 reads CASSPGTGVDGTEAFF. As DNA, the CDR3 is TGTGCCAGCTCACCAGGGACAGGGGTTGACGGGACTGAAGCTTTCTTT. The full variable domain, in which reference TRBV18 and TRBJ1-1 provide the parts outside the CDR3, is NAGVMQNPRHLVRRRGQEARLRCSPMKGHSHVYWYRQLPEEGLKFMVYLQKENIIDESGMPKERFSAEFPKEGPSILRIQQVVRGDSAAYFCASSPGTGVDGTEAFFGQGTRLTVV.

The chain uses TRBV5-1 and TRBJ1-2; D not certain. The CDR3 totals 10 residues. Germline V gene data show CDR1 as SGHRS and CDR2 as YFSETQ. V gave up 7 bases and J gave up 10 bases, with 11 bases separating them. CDR3 DNA sequence: TGCGCCAGCCCCGACATATACTACACCTTC. This sequence encodes CASPDIYYTF.

This clone came up once. The J gene is TRBJ2-3, the V gene TRBV29-1, with D tentatively TRBD2 (6 bases). The length of the CDR3 is 14 residues. Germline CDR1 SQVTM, CDR2 ANQGSEA. V was trimmed by 1 base and J by 3 bases, leaving 11 bases between them. CDR3 DNA: TGCAGCGTTGAAGCGGGACTGATAACAGATACGCAGTATTTT. Residues: CSVEAGLITDTQYF.

The chain links TRBV4-2 to TRBJ2-5; a weak D match, TRBD1 (6 bases). CDR1 and CDR2 (germline): LGHNA, YNFKEQ. With 0 bases removed from V and 5 bases from J, the gap between germline ends came to 10 bases. This CDR3 contains 14 residues. CDR3 in amino acids: CASSQEWTAETQYF. In DNA form, the CDR3 reads TGTGCCAGCAGCCAAGAATGGACAGCCGAGACCCAGTACTTC.

The chain couples TRBV10-3 to TRBJ2-1; 8 nucleotides agree with TRBD1. This CDR3 spans 13 amino acids. After removal of 2 bases from V and 9 bases from J, the junction contained 3 bases not matched to a gene. The germline CDR1 and CDR2 sequences are ENHRY and SYGVKD. For the CDR3, the DNA is TGTGCCATCAGTGAGGTCACAGGGGGTGAGCAGTTCTTC. This sequence encodes CAISEVTGGEQFF.

A word on this clone: One junction end disagrees with the germline gene, perhaps due to a read error. This rearrangement joins TRBV4-1 to TRBJ1-5; D perhaps matches TRBD1 (5 bases). This CDR3 spans 16 amino acids. The germline V gene has CDR1 MGHRA and CDR2 YSYEKL. CDR3 sequence reads: CASSKDTGVPNQPQHF. The CDR3 nucleotides are TGCGCCAGCAGCAAAGATACGGGGGTTCCTAATCAGCCCCAGCATTTT.

V gene TRBV15 combines with J gene TRBJ1-4; no firm D call. This CDR3 is 16 amino acids long. V was pared by 2 bases and J by 0 bases, with 10 bases between. CDR1 and CDR2 (germline): LNHNV, YYDKDF (reference sequence). CDR3 coding DNA: TGTGCCACCAGCAGAAGCCCGGGTTCAACTAATGAAAAACTGTTTTTT. Its translation: CATSRSPGSTNEKLFF.

The V gene is TRBV4-1, the J gene TRBJ1-2; 11 nucleotides match TRBD1. Looked up from germline, CDR1 is MGHRA and CDR2 is YSYEKL. The V and J ends lost 0 bases and 3 bases, in that order; junction bases with no gene match: 6. CDR3 length: 17 residues. The CDR3: CASSQDIGQGAYYGYTF. The CDR3 DNA sequence: TGCGCCAGCAGCCAAGATATTGGACAGGGGGCGTACTATGGCTACACCTTC.

The rearrangement uses TRBV11-3 and TRBJ2-3; D might be TRBD2 (5 bases). Germline loops: CDR1 SGHNT, CDR2 YENEEA. V dropped 5 bases and J dropped 0 bases, with 15 bases sitting between them. This CDR3 has 16 residues. This chain's CDR3 is CASSQRLSGSTDTQYF. The CDR3 DNA sequence: TGTGCCAGCAGCCAGCGACTGAGCGGTAGCACAGATACGCAGTATTTT.

This chain joins TRBV11-3 and TRBJ2-1; no clear D. Germline CDR1 is SGHNT and CDR2 is YENEEA. The V end lost 1 base, the J end lost 0 bases, and 7 bases lay between the germline ends. The CDR3 length is 15 residues. The CDR3 sequence: CASSLAESSYNEQFF. The DNA of the CDR3 is TGTGCCAGCAGCTTAGCGGAGAGCTCCTACAATGAGCAGTTCTTC.

J is TRBJ2-3 and V is TRBV10-3, with 7 bases that match TRBD1. This CDR3 has 15 amino acids. Germline CDR1 reads ENHRY; CDR2 reads SYGVKD. The V gene end was trimmed by 6 bases and the J gene end by 0 bases; junction bases not matched to a gene: 6. The CDR3 nucleotides read TGTGCCATCAGACCGACAGGGATGAGCACAGATACGCAGTATTTT. Amino acids: CAIRPTGMSTDTQYF.

The V call is TRBV6-1, the J call TRBJ2-1, with a possible D match to TRBD1 (5 bases). V was pared by 3 bases and J by 7 bases, with 16 bases between. This CDR3 is built from 15 residues. The germline V gene encodes CDR1 MNHNS and CDR2 SASEGT. CDR3 nucleotides: TGTGCCAGCAGTGATCTATTACAGGTGCGAAATGAGCAGTTCTTC. It is translated as CASSDLLQVRNEQFF.

The V and J genes are TRBV6-2 or TRBV6-3 and TRBJ2-1; 8 bases match TRBD2. J lost 8 bases, V lost 5 bases, and 11 bases had no gene match. The CDR3 has 15 amino acids. Germline V gives CDR1 MNHEY, CDR2 SVGEGT. CDR3 coding DNA: TGTGCCAGCAGTGACCCCGGGACTAGTTCATATGAGCAGTTCTTC. Translating it yields CASSDPGTSSYEQFF.

The chain joins TRBV9 to TRBJ2-7; a weak D match, TRBD2 (5 bases). The CDR3 sequence is 15 residues long. Germline CDR1 is SGDLS and CDR2 is YYNGEE. V lost 0 bases, J lost 3 bases, and 13 bases lay in between. CDR3 loop: CASSVGFSGGYEQYF. The CDR3 nucleotides are TGTGCCAGCAGCGTAGGGTTTAGTGGAGGCTACGAGCAGTACTTC.

The V and J genes are TRBV5-4 and TRBJ2-2; 7 positions agree with TRBD1. Germline CDR1 and CDR2: SGHNT and YYREEE (reference sequence). The CDR3 has 17 residues. V trimming: 0 bases; J trimming: 3 bases; junction bases outside the gene matches: 8. CDR3 sequence (DNA): TGTGCCAGCAGCTTGGGAGTAAGGCAGGGGGACACCGGGGAGCTGTTTTTT. Translation gives CASSLGVRQGDTGELFF.

The DNA of the CDR3 is TGTGCCAGCAGCCCTAAATACGGGGGGGGCTCTGGGGCCAACGTCCTGACTTTC. This translates into CASSPKYGGGSGANVLTF. V gene TRBV3-1 (or the pseudogene TRBV3-2) combines with J gene TRBJ2-6; 8 bases are shared with TRBD2. CDR3 length equals 18 residues. Germline-derived CDR1 and CDR2 are LGHDT and YNNKEL (reference sequence). The V and J ends lost 4 bases and 0 bases, in that order; junction bases with no gene match: 8.

The chain is built from TRBV7-3 and TRBJ2-7, with TRBD1 matching over 7 bases. This CDR3 region has 12 residues. Germline CDR1 SGHTA, CDR2 FQGTGA. Unmatched junction bases numbered 4, after V lost 6 bases and J lost 5 bases. The CDR3 DNA sequence: TGTGCCAGCAGTTACACAGGGGACGAGCAGTACTTC. Translation: CASSYTGDEQYF.

The V and J genes are TRBV5-4 and TRBJ2-7, with 7 bases identical to TRBD1. The CDR3 covers 16 residues. V was pared by 9 bases and J by 7 bases, with 22 bases of the junction left unmatched. The germline V gene has CDR1 SGHNT and CDR2 YYREEE (reference sequence). CDR3 sequence: CATKDRSSGLLQEQYF. The CDR3 DNA follows: TGTGCCACCAAGGACAGGTCGTCGGGTCTCCTTCAGGAGCAGTACTTC.

In its sample, this clone was seen once. This chain uses TRBV4-1 with TRBJ2-5, with a possible D match to TRBD2 (5 bases). The CDR3 consists of 14 residues. Per germline, CDR1 MGHRA and CDR2 YSYEKL. V was trimmed by 4 bases and J by 4 bases, leaving 13 bases between them. The CDR3 region has the DNA TGCGCCAGCAGCCGCCGTGAGGGTAGAGAGACCCAGTACTTC. This gives the protein CASSRREGRETQYF.

The chain uses TRBV11-3 and TRBJ2-5, with D possibly being TRBD2 (6 bases). V gave up 4 bases and J gave up 4 bases, with 16 bases separating them. Germline V CDR1 and CDR2: SGHNT, YENEEA. This CDR3 is built from 15 residues. CDR3 in DNA: TGTGCCAGCAGCTCTGGGACTTGGCGCCGAGAGACCCAGTACTTC. Its translation is CASSSGTWRRETQYF.

V gene TRBV29-1 combines with J gene TRBJ2-7; D not certain. Germline CDR1 SQVTM, CDR2 ANQGSEA. The ends were cut back, 4 bases at V and 3 bases at J, with 4 bases in the middle. The CDR3 runs 10 residues. CDR3 region: CSVGLYEQYF. CDR3 nucleotide sequence: TGCAGCGTTGGGCTCTACGAGCAGTACTTC.

This sequence joins TRBV9 and TRBJ2-7; 9 bases agree with TRBD2. CDR3 size: 16 residues. Looked up from germline, CDR1 is SGDLS and CDR2 is YYNGEE. V shed 3 bases, J shed 0 bases, and the junction held 7 bases outside the gene matches. The CDR3 DNA follows: TGTGCCAGCAGCGCCAGAAGCGGGGGGACCTCCTACGAGCAGTACTTC. Residues: CASSARSGGTSYEQYF.

A few counts support this clone. The chain uses TRBV28 and TRBJ2-7; TRBD1 aligns across 9 bases. The CDR3 has 15 residues. Germline V lookup: CDR1 MDHEN, CDR2 SYDVKM. The ends lost 2 bases at V and 3 bases at J; junction bases unmatched: 5. CDR3 sequence reads: CASSLVGQGNYEQYF. CDR3 in DNA: TGTGCCAGCAGTTTAGTTGGACAGGGGAACTACGAGCAGTACTTC. Using reference TRBV28 and TRBJ2-7 for the parts outside the CDR3, the full variable domain is DVKVTQSSRYLVKRTGEKVFLECVQDMDHENMFWYRQDPGLGLRLIYFSYDVKMKEKGDIPEGYSVSREKKERFSLILESASTNQTSMYLCASSLVGQGNYEQYFGPGTRLTVT.

There are a few counts of this clone. Here the CDR3 reads CAWRGHRNTEAFF. The CDR3 DNA reads as TGTGCCTGGAGGGGCCACAGGAACACTGAAGCTTTCTTT. V and J are TRBV30 and TRBJ1-1, with unresolved D. The germline CDR1 and CDR2 sequences are GTSNPN and SVGIG (reference sequence). The CDR3 loop spans 13 amino acids. V lost 3 bases and J 1 base, leaving 9 bases between the germline ends.

V is TRBV12-5 and J is TRBJ2-2; 7 bases match TRBD1. The V gene end was trimmed by 5 bases and the J gene end by 0 bases; junction bases not matched to a gene: 6. CDR3 length: 16 residues. Germline CDR1 and CDR2: LGHNT and FRNRAP. CDR3 bases: TGTGCTAGTGGTAGGGGGCTTTCTTCGAACACCGGGGAGCTGTTTTTT. This translates into CASGRGLSSNTGELFF.

This clone was picked up a small number of times. CDR3 in amino acids: CASSPIRGYEQYF. The CDR3 nucleotides read TGTGCCAGCAGCCCAATAAGGGGTTACGAGCAGTACTTC. This sequence joins TRBV7-2 and TRBJ2-7; D may be TRBD1 (5 bases). CDR3 length: 13 amino acids. Germline assignment: CDR1 SGHTA and CDR2 FQGNSA. V lost 5 bases, J lost 4 bases, and 12 bases lay in between.

This clone was picked up a small number of times. The V gene is TRBV7-2, the J gene TRBJ2-7; D might be TRBD2 (6 bases). This CDR3 contains 14 residues. Per germline, CDR1 SGHTA and CDR2 FQGNSA. Trimming removed 4 bases from V and 3 bases from J, with 13 bases in between. CDR3 sequence: CASSSGGANYEQYF. The CDR3 bases are TGTGCCAGCAGCTCAGGAGGGGCAAACTACGAGCAGTACTTC. The variable domain in full, completed from reference TRBV7-2 and TRBJ2-7, reads GAGVSQSPSNKVTEKGKDVELRCDPISGHTALYWYRQSLGQGLEFLIYFQGNSAPDKSGLPSDRFSAERTGGSVSTLTIQRTQQEDSAVYLCASSSGGANYEQYFGPGTRLTVT.

V usage is TRBV18 and J usage is TRBJ2-1, with a possible D match to TRBD2 (7 bases). The V gene's germline CDR1 is KGHSH and CDR2 LQKENI. This CDR3 has 16 amino acids. The V end was cut by 3 bases, the J end by 4 bases, with 16 bases between. CDR3 sequence reads: CASSPLAGAAYNEQFF. The DNA for the CDR3 is TGTGCCAGCTCACCTTTGGCGGGGGCAGCTTACAATGAGCAGTTCTTC.

The J gene is TRBJ2-1, the V gene TRBV7-3; D is ambiguous. Trimming took 3 bases from V and 8 from J, leaving 11 bases between them. The CDR3 extends over 13 amino acids. Germline CDR1 and CDR2: SGHTA and FQGTGA. The CDR3 nucleotides read TGTGCCAGCAGCTTCACATCTCACGATGAGCAGTTCTTC. Its translation: CASSFTSHDEQFF.

The J gene is TRBJ1-1, the V gene TRBV10-3; D is uncertain. V was cut by 4 bases and J by 5 bases, with 11 bases left in between. CDR3 length: 13 residues. Germline V gives CDR1 ENHRY, CDR2 SYGVKD. CDR3 DNA: TGTGCCATCAGTGCATCAGGAGGAACTGAAGCTTTCTTT. Translation: CAISASGGTEAFF.